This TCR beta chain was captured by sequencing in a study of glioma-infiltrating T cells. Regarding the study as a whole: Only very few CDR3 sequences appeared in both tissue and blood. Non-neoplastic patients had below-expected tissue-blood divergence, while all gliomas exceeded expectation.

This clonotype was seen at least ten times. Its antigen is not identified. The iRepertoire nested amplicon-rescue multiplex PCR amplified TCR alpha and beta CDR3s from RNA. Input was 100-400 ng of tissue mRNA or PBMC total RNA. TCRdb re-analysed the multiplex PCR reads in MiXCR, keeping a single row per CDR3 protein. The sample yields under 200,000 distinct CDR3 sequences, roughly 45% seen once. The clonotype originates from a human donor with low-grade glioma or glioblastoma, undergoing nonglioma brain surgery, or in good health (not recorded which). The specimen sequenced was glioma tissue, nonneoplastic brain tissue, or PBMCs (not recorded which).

As DNA, the CDR3 is TGCAGTGCTATTACAAGTGAGACCCAGTACTTC. This codes for CSAITSETQYF. The rearrangement uses TRBV20-1 and TRBJ2-5; D is uncertain. Germline V gives CDR1 DFQATT, CDR2 SNEGSKA (reference sequence). The CDR3 length is 11 residues. Trimming took 4 bases from V and 5 from J, leaving 8 bases between them.